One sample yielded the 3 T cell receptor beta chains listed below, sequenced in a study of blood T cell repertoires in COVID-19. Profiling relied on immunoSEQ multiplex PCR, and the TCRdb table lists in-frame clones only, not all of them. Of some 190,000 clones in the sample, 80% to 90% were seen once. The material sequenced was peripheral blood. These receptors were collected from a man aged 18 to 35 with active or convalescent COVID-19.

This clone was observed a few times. Here the CDR3 reads CASSPYPSNEQFF. The CDR3 region has the DNA TGTGCCAGCAGCCCCTACCCCTCCAATGAGCAGTTCTTC. The V and J genes are TRBV7-3 and TRBJ2-1; D uncertain. V lost 5 bases to trimming and J lost 6 bases, with 11 bases between them. CDR1 is SGHTA and CDR2 is FQGTGA in the germline V gene. The CDR3 is made up of 13 amino acids.

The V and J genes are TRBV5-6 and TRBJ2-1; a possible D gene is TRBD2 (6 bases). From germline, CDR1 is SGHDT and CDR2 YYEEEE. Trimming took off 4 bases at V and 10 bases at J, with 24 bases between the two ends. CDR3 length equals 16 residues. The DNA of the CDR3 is TGTGCCAGCAGCGCCGGGTGGGACTCCCAGATAGGCGAGCAGTTCTTC. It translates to CASSAGWDSQIGEQFF.

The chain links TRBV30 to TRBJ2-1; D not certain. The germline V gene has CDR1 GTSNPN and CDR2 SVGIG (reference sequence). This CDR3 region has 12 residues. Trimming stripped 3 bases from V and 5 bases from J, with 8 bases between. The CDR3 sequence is CAWSAVHNEQFF. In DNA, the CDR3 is TGTGCCTGGAGCGCGGTCCACAATGAGCAGTTCTTC.